This TCR beta chain was recorded in a study of T cell responses to AZD1222 COVID-19 vaccine. Between the trimmed V and J ends, which lost 4 bases and 1 base, there was a span of 10 bases. The CDR3 loop spans 14 amino acids. The germline gives CDR1 MNHEY, CDR2 SMNVEV (reference sequence). Some clones are missing from TCRdb's copy, which holds only in-frame ones; the method was immunoSEQ multiplex PCR. The data show over 150,000 clones, 75% to 95% seen once. The sample consisted of peripheral blood, taken on day 0 of AZD1222 vaccination. This rearrangement joins TRBV27 to TRBJ1-1; D gene uncertain. The TCR originated in an adult in good health. CDR3 sequence: CASSWTESNTEAFF. DNA for the CDR3: TGTGCCAGCAGTTGGACGGAATCGAACACTGAAGCTTTCTTT.